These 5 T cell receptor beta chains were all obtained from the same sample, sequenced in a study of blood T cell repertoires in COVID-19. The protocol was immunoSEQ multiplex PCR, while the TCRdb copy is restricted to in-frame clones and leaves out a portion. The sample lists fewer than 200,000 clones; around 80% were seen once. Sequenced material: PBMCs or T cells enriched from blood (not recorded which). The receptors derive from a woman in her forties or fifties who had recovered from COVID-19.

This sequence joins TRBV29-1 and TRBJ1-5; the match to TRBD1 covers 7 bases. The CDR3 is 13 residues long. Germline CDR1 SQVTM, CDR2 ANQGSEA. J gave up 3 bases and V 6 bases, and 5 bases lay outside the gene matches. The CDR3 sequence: CSVAGGFNQPQHF. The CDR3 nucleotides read TGCAGCGTCGCAGGGGGGTTCAATCAGCCCCAGCATTTT.

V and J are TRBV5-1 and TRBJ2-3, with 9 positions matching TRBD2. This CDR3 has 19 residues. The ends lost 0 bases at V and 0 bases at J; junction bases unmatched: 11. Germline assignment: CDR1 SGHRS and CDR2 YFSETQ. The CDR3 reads CASSLGGSIAGESTDTQYF. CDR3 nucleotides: TGCGCCAGCAGCTTGGGGGGAAGTATAGCGGGAGAGAGCACAGATACGCAGTATTTT.

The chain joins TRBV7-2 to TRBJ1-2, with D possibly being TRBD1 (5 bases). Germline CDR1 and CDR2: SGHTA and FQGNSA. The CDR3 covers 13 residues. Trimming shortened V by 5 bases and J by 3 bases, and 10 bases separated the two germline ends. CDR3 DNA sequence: TGTGCCAGCAGCGCCCCAGGGTACTATGGCTACACCTTC. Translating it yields CASSAPGYYGYTF.

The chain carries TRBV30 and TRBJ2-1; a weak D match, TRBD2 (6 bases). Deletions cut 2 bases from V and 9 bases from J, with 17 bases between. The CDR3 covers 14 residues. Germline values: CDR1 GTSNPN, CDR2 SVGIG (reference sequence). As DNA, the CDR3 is TGTGCCTGGAGTTCGTCCATCCCGGAGGGTGAGCAGTTCTTC. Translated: CAWSSSIPEGEQFF.

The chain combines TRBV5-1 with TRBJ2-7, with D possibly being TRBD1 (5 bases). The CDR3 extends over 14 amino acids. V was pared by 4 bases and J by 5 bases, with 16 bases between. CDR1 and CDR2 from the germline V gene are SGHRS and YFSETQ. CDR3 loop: CASSARQGGNEQYF. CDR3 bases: TGCGCCAGCAGCGCACGGCAGGGTGGGAACGAGCAGTACTTC.